This TCR beta chain was observed in a study of blood T cell repertoires in COVID-19. Study in general: Material from acute and convalescent COVID-19 was sourced from the United States, Italy and Spain. PBMCs, B-cell-depleted T cells, or T cells provided the cDNA or gDNA that made up the material.

In the study's own analysis: Scientists estimated how many nucleated cells there were by amplifying reference gene primers. TCRdb's copy holds only in-frame clones and misses some; the assay was immunoSEQ multiplex PCR. V, J and clone size are those of that table, while D and trimming were read from the DNA. Of 53,000 or so clones listed, roughly 89% are singletons. Germline-derived CDR1 and CDR2 are SNHLY and FYNNEI. Trimming removed 7 bases at V and 0 bases at J, with 18 bases between. The CDR3 is 16 amino acids. The V and J genes are TRBV2 and TRBJ1-1; D possibly corresponds to TRBD1 (6 bases). Sequencing input: peripheral blood. This clonotype was sampled from a man older than 75 with acute or convalescent COVID-19. The CDR3 sequence: CASNQGNLGMNTEAFF. CDR3 sequence (DNA): TGTGCCAGCAACCAGGGGAATTTAGGTATGAACACTGAAGCTTTCTTT.